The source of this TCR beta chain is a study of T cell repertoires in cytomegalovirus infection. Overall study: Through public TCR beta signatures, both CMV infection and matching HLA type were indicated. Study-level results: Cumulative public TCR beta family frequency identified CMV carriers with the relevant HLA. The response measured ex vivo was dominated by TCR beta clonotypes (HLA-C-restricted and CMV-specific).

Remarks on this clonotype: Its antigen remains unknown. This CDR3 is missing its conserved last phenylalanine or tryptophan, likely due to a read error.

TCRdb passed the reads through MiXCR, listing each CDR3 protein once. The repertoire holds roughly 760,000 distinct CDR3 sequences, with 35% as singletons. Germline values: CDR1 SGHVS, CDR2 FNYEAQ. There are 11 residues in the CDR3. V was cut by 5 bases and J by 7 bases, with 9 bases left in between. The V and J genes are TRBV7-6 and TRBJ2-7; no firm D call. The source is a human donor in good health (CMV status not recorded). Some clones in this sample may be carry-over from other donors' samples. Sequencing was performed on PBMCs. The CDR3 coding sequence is TGTGCCAGCAGCGCATCCGGGGAGCAGTACTTA. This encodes CASSASGEQYL.